This T cell receptor (beta chain) was identified in a study of cytomegalovirus exposure and HLA in healthy donors. Donors consisted of healthy bone marrow donors. To note about this clone: The antigen remains undetermined.

V was clipped by 4 bases and J by 9 bases, with 16 bases between them. The CDR3 runs to 14 residues. From germline, CDR1 is SGDLS and CDR2 YYNGEE. 60 Vbeta and 13 Jbeta primers were used in PCR. The protocol was immunoSEQ multiplex PCR, while the TCRdb copy is restricted to in-frame clones and leaves out a portion. The sample gives roughly 200,000 clones, 75% to 90% of which show up once; about 1% is in the top ten. General study results and limits: The HLA-A and HLA-B alleles of most subjects were reportedly predicted accurately from TCR beta sequences.

The sequence was collected from a woman under 30 in good health and CMV-seronegative. Sequencing was carried out using PBMCs. V usage is TRBV9 and J usage is TRBJ2-2; TRBD1 is a possible D gene (6 bases). In nucleotides, the CDR3 is TGTGCCAGCAGCCAAGGACAGAGGGACCGGGAGCTGTTTTTT. Its protein is CASSQGQRDRELFF.